What follows are 26 T cell receptor beta chains derived from one specimen sequenced in a study of shared clonotypes between healthy human individuals (dated by TCRdb to about 2020). Libraries came from the immunoSEQ multiplex PCR assay. TCRdb took over this immuneACCESS table, retaining in-frame rearrangements with V and J assigned. Such tables are incomplete; in checked studies, under half of the missing clones stem from an unresolved V gene, and the remainder is unexplained. Present in this sample are fewer than 600,000 clones, 70% to 80% of which were seen just once. The ten most abundant clones make up approximately 12% of the sample. Sequencing was performed on PBMCs. These receptors were obtained from a middle-aged woman in good health. Some clones in this sample may be carry-over from other donors' samples.

This clone was counted a few times. The rearrangement links TRBV30 to TRBJ1-5; the D is unclear. Germline V gives CDR1 GTSNPN, CDR2 SVGIG (reference sequence). CDR3 length: 14 residues. V dropped 1 base and J dropped 6 bases, with 13 bases sitting between them. CDR3 DNA: TGTGCCTGGAGTGCCCACGGGAAGAGTCAGCCCCAGCATTTT. Translated: CAWSAHGKSQPQHF.

This clone was counted only a few times. Within the sample, other DNA sequences also encode this same CDR3. This rearrangement joins TRBV18 to TRBJ2-2; D is ambiguous. This CDR3 is built from 13 residues. The ends were cut back, 1 base at V and 3 bases at J, with 3 bases in the middle. Germline V gene lookup returns CDR1 KGHSH and CDR2 LQKENI. The CDR3 loop is CASSPRDTGELFF. Here the CDR3 DNA reads TGTGCCAGCTCACCACGGGACACCGGGGAGCTGTTTTTT.

The genes are TRBV6-6 and TRBJ2-1; no clear D. The CDR3 extends over 14 amino acids. Deletions cut 4 bases from V and 0 bases from J, with 7 bases between. Germline assignment: CDR1 MNHNY and CDR2 SVGAGI (reference sequence). The CDR3 DNA sequence: TGTGCCAGCAGTTCGGTTAGCTCCTACAATGAGCAGTTCTTC. It translates to CASSSVSSYNEQFF.

This clone was counted a few times. The CDR3 DNA reads TGTGCCAGCATCCCGGACAGGACCTACAATGAGCAGTTCTTC. It yields the protein CASIPDRTYNEQFF. The chain combines TRBV28 with TRBJ2-1, with 7 bases that match TRBD1. The V segment lost 7 bases and the J segment 2 bases; nucleotides outside the gene matches: 5. The CDR3 sequence is 14 residues long. Germline loops: CDR1 MDHEN, CDR2 SYDVKM.

V is TRBV10-3 and J is TRBJ2-7; the match to TRBD2 covers 8 bases. The CDR3 has 14 residues. The germline V gene encodes CDR1 ENHRY and CDR2 SYGVKD. V trimming: 8 bases; J trimming: 1 base; junction bases outside the gene matches: 7. The CDR3 loop is CAIGFSGSSYEQYF. The DNA of the CDR3 is TGTGCCATCGGTTTCAGCGGGAGTTCCTACGAGCAGTACTTC.

This sequence joins TRBV7-9 and TRBJ1-2; D unresolved. Trimming shortened V by 3 bases and J by 4 bases, and 12 bases separated the two germline ends. The CDR3 consists of 14 residues. CDR1 is SEHNR and CDR2 is FQNEAQ in the germline V gene (reference sequence). In DNA form, the CDR3 reads TGTGCCAGCAGCTTCTCTGGTCAGCCCTATGGCTACACCTTC. Translated, it gives CASSFSGQPYGYTF.

The rearrangement joins TRBV5-6 to TRBJ2-7; D is undetermined. The CDR3 contains 14 residues. From germline, CDR1 is SGHDT and CDR2 YYEEEE. V shed 1 base and J shed 2 bases, with 10 bases lying between them. The CDR3 sequence: CASSLSSLTYEQYF. The CDR3 bases are TGTGCCAGCAGCTTGTCATCCTTGACCTACGAGCAGTACTTC.

The rearrangement links TRBV28 to TRBJ2-2, with D perhaps matching TRBD1 (6 bases). CDR3 length: 13 residues. Trimming pared 7 bases from V and 6 bases from J, leaving 12 bases between. Germline V gives CDR1 MDHEN, CDR2 SYDVKM. The CDR3 here is CASNFKGAGELFF. The CDR3 DNA reads as TGTGCCAGCAATTTTAAGGGGGCCGGGGAGCTGTTTTTT.

This clone came up once. The chain couples TRBV5-4 to TRBJ2-7; 10 bases are shared with TRBD1. V dropped 4 bases and J dropped 0; count of bases not matched to a gene: 4. This CDR3 has 15 amino acids. The germline gives CDR1 SGHNT, CDR2 YYREEE (reference sequence). The CDR3 protein is CASSPGTGVSYEQYF. The CDR3 DNA reads TGTGCCAGCAGCCCCGGGACAGGGGTCTCCTACGAGCAGTACTTC.

V is TRBV4-1 and J is TRBJ1-1, with 8 bases lining up with TRBD1. In germline, CDR1 is MGHRA, CDR2 YSYEKL. The ends lost 3 bases at V and 4 bases at J; junction bases unmatched: 7. The CDR3 contains 15 residues. In nucleotides, the CDR3 is TGCGCCAGCAGCCACCTCGGACAGGGTCTCACTGAAGCTTTCTTT. Encoded protein: CASSHLGQGLTEAFF.

The chain is built from TRBV10-3 and TRBJ2-7; the match to TRBD1 covers 8 bases. The V gene end was trimmed by 5 bases and the J gene end by 3 bases; junction bases not matched to a gene: 12. CDR1 and CDR2 (germline): ENHRY, SYGVKD. The CDR3 runs 16 residues. In DNA, the CDR3 is TGTGCCATCAGTAAAATCGACAGGGGCGAGGGCTACGAGCAGTACTTC. Residues: CAISKIDRGEGYEQYF.

J is TRBJ2-1 and V is TRBV7-3, with D possibly being TRBD2 (6 bases). Per germline, CDR1 SGHTA and CDR2 FQGTGA. This CDR3 region has 15 residues. V shed 5 bases and J shed 6 bases, with 17 bases lying between them. CDR3 DNA sequence: TGTGCCAGCAGCCGGGGAGGCAGGGCCCTCAATGAGCAGTTCTTC. It codes for CASSRGGRALNEQFF.

The chain couples TRBV15 to TRBJ2-7, with 10 bases aligning to TRBD2. V dropped 3 bases and J dropped 6; count of bases not matched to a gene: 11. From germline, CDR1 is LNHNV and CDR2 YYDKDF (reference sequence). This CDR3 comprises 16 residues. In nucleotides, the CDR3 is TGTGCCACCAGCAGGGGCGGACTAGCGGCCTCTTTCGAGCAGTACTTC. Protein: CATSRGGLAASFEQYF.

This sequence joins TRBV19 and TRBJ1-1; D is possibly TRBD1 (5 bases). CDR3 length: 15 residues. V shed 4 bases and J shed 1 base, with 13 bases lying between them. The germline V gene encodes CDR1 LNHDA and CDR2 SQIVND (reference sequence). The CDR3 protein is CASSTKGVGNTEAFF. As DNA, the CDR3 is TGTGCCAGTAGTACCAAAGGGGTGGGGAACACTGAAGCTTTCTTT.

This rearrangement joins TRBV7-3 to TRBJ1-1; D gene ambiguous. Trimming removed 5 bases from V and 3 bases from J, with 19 bases in between. Germline V lookup: CDR1 SGHTA, CDR2 FQGTGA. The CDR3 totals 16 residues. The CDR3 nucleotides read TGTGCCAGCAGCCCACCGACCCCTCCCCAATACACTGAAGCTTTCTTT. This codes for CASSPPTPPQYTEAFF.

This clone was picked up a small number of times. The rearrangement joins TRBV30 to TRBJ2-5; 10 positions match TRBD2. Germline CDR1 GTSNPN, CDR2 SVGIG (reference sequence). CDR3 length: 14 residues. V shed 7 bases and J 4 bases; nucleotides not matched to a gene: 9. CDR3 in amino acids: CASTLAGAPETQYF. CDR3 in DNA: TGTGCCTCAACTCTAGCGGGAGCCCCAGAGACCCAGTACTTC.

This clone occurred once. V usage is TRBV28 and J usage is TRBJ2-1; 8 positions agree with TRBD1. Germline CDR1 reads MDHEN; CDR2 reads SYDVKM. V lost 7 bases to trimming and J lost 5 bases; unmatched junction nucleotides: 13. The CDR3 extends over 16 amino acids. The CDR3 sequence: CASIPLGQAADNEQFF. CDR3 bases: TGTGCCAGCATCCCCTTGGGACAGGCCGCAGACAATGAGCAGTTCTTC.

With respect to this clone: A much larger clone lies one base from this, so it may be a read error. This chain links TRBV28 with TRBJ2-5; no clear D gene. The CDR3 sequence is 10 residues long. Germline V gene data show CDR1 as MDHEN and CDR2 as SYDVKM. Deletions cut 6 bases from V and 3 bases from J, with 2 bases between. CDR3 sequence: CASSKETQYF. The CDR3 DNA reads as TGTGCCAGCAGCAAAGAGACCCAGTACTTC.

Regarding this clone: Other DNA variants within this sample encode the same CDR3. The chain carries TRBV29-1 and TRBJ2-3; TRBD1 is a possible D gene (6 bases). The V gene lost 3 bases and the J gene lost 5 bases, with 12 bases spanning the gap. The CDR3 is made up of 13 amino acids. Germline V gene data show CDR1 as SQVTM and CDR2 as ANQGSEA. The CDR3 loop is CSVEGAAGDTQYF. The CDR3 DNA sequence: TGCAGCGTTGAGGGGGCAGCAGGAGATACGCAGTATTTT.

This rearrangement joins TRBV5-6 to TRBJ1-4; a weak D match, TRBD1 (6 bases). The ends were cut back, 4 bases at V and 0 bases at J, with 19 bases in the middle. The CDR3 is made up of 18 amino acids. Germline-derived CDR1 and CDR2 are SGHDT and YYEEEE. The CDR3 DNA sequence: TGTGCCAGCAGCAGGGCACAGGGAAGTACTGCAACTAATGAAAAACTGTTTTTT. Translated: CASSRAQGSTATNEKLFF.

This clone occurred a few times. This chain joins TRBV19 and TRBJ2-7; D unclear. The germline V and J ends were trimmed by 4 bases and 0 bases, with 10 bases remaining between them. The CDR3 is made up of 14 amino acids. Germline V gene data show CDR1 as LNHDA and CDR2 as SQIVND (reference sequence). CDR3 DNA sequence: TGTGCCAGTAGTAATCCGCGGAGCTCCTACGAGCAGTACTTC. Its protein product is CASSNPRSSYEQYF.

This sequence joins TRBV2 and TRBJ2-6, with D unclear. There are 14 residues in the CDR3. CDR1 and CDR2 (germline): SNHLY, FYNNEI. V was cut by 4 bases and J by 5 bases, with 9 bases left in between. The CDR3 region has the DNA TGTGCCAGCAGTGCGGTCAGTAGGGCCAACGTCCTGACTTTC. Its protein product is CASSAVSRANVLTF. Supplemented by reference TRBV2 and TRBJ2-6, the full variable domain reads EPEVTQTPSHQVTQMGQEVILRCVPISNHLYFYWYRQILGQKVEFLVSFYNNEISEKSEIFDDQFSVERPDGSNFTLKIRSTKLEDSAMYFCASSAVSRANVLTFGAGSRLTVL.

This clone has just a few counts. The V and J genes are TRBV5-4 and TRBJ1-3; possible D gene TRBD1, 5 bases. Germline-derived CDR1 and CDR2 are SGHNT and YYREEE (reference sequence). The CDR3 loop spans 18 amino acids. V was clipped by 3 bases and J by 0 bases, with 19 bases between them. CDR3 region: CASSWGIQTNSSGNTIYF. In nucleotides, the CDR3 is TGTGCCAGCAGCTGGGGGATTCAGACAAACAGCTCTGGAAACACCATATATTTT.

J is TRBJ1-1 and V is TRBV4-1; D unclear. V lost 1 base to trimming and J lost 5 bases, with 14 bases between them. This CDR3 has 15 residues. Germline V gene lookup returns CDR1 MGHRA and CDR2 YSYEKL. The CDR3 reads CASSQGAGYPTEAFF. Here the CDR3 DNA reads TGCGCCAGCAGCCAAGGCGCGGGGTATCCGACTGAAGCTTTCTTT.

V gene TRBV29-1 combines with J gene TRBJ1-4; D uncertain. In germline, CDR1 is SQVTM, CDR2 ANQGSEA. Trimming left V 4 bases short and J 6 bases short, with 3 bases between. The CDR3 is 10 residues long. In DNA form, the CDR3 reads TGCAGCGTTGGAGATGAAAAACTGTTTTTT. This encodes CSVGDEKLFF.

Turning to this clone: The sample contains more than one DNA sequence encoding this CDR3. In DNA form, the CDR3 reads TGCGCCAGCAGTGAGTCGAGGGACAGGGGGCTTGGGGAGCAGTACTTC. It is translated as CASSESRDRGLGEQYF. The chain employs TRBV10-2 and TRBJ2-7; TRBD1 aligns across 12 bases. Germline CDR1 is WSHSY and CDR2 is SAAADI. The CDR3 spans 16 residues. J gave up 7 bases and V 0 bases, and 7 bases lay outside the gene matches.